A single sample is the source of the 32 T cell receptor beta chains below, sequenced in a study of T cells in localized non-small cell lung cancer. Profiling relied on immunoSEQ multiplex PCR, and the TCRdb table lists in-frame clones only, not all of them. The sample lists 35,000 or so clones, 88% occurring once. This sample comprised peripheral blood, obtained before any cancer treatment. These receptors all stem from a woman aged 35-75 years with stage I lung adenocarcinoma.

J is TRBJ2-3 and V is TRBV11-1, with 8 bases that match TRBD1. Per germline, CDR1 SGHAT and CDR2 FQDESV (reference sequence). This CDR3 is built from 15 residues. Unmatched junction bases numbered 5, after V lost 5 bases and J lost 1 base. CDR3 coding DNA: TGTGCCAGCAGCCCTCAGGGGGCGGGCACAGATACGCAGTATTTT. Residues: CASSPQGAGTDTQYF.

This rearrangement joins TRBV18 to TRBJ1-1, with D uncertain. Germline V gives CDR1 KGHSH, CDR2 LQKENI. Trimming pared 0 bases from V and 0 bases from J, leaving 11 bases between. This CDR3 region has 16 residues. The CDR3 is CASSPPSGRVNTEAFF. CDR3 nucleotides: TGTGCCAGCTCACCACCGTCTGGGAGGGTGAACACTGAAGCTTTCTTT.

The genes are TRBV5-1 and TRBJ2-1, with D perhaps matching TRBD1 (5 bases). Trimming removed 0 bases at V and 1 base at J, with 17 bases between. This CDR3 is built from 18 residues. Germline V lookup: CDR1 SGHRS, CDR2 YFSETQ. CDR3 region: CASSLGLTTVISYNEQFF. CDR3 nucleotides: TGCGCCAGCAGCTTGGGATTAACGACAGTTATTTCCTACAATGAGCAGTTCTTC.

The chain has TRBV7-3 and TRBJ1-1; D perhaps matches TRBD1 (6 bases). The germline CDR1 and CDR2 sequences are SGHTA and FQGTGA. This CDR3 has 15 amino acids. V was pared by 5 bases and J by 4 bases, with 17 bases between. The CDR3: CASSPRSGGGTEAFF. CDR3 bases: TGTGCCAGCAGCCCCCGCTCCGGGGGCGGCACTGAAGCTTTCTTT.

This clone has only one observation. The J gene is TRBJ2-3, the V gene TRBV19; 14 bases line up with TRBD2. Germline loops: CDR1 LNHDA, CDR2 SQIVND (reference sequence). V shed 5 bases and J 11 bases; nucleotides not matched to a gene: 18. This CDR3 has 18 amino acids. The CDR3 sequence: CASSRLPGLAGELREQYF. The CDR3 nucleotides read TGTGCCAGTAGTCGCCTTCCGGGACTAGCGGGGGAACTCAGGGAGCAGTATTTT.

This rearrangement joins TRBV10-3 to TRBJ2-3, with a tentative D call TRBD2 (5 bases). This CDR3 spans 16 amino acids. Germline V gives CDR1 ENHRY, CDR2 SYGVKD. Between the trimmed V and J ends, which lost 3 bases and 0 bases, there was a span of 13 bases. CDR3 sequence (DNA): TGTGCCATCAGTGAAGGCAGCGGAGCTAGCACAGATACGCAGTATTTT. This sequence encodes CAISEGSGASTDTQYF.

V is TRBV2 and J is TRBJ2-2; no clear D. The ends were cut back, 6 bases at V and 4 bases at J, with 12 bases in the middle. The CDR3 sequence is 14 residues long. The germline V gene has CDR1 SNHLY and CDR2 FYNNEI. The CDR3 sequence: CASSSPSGTGELFF. The CDR3 DNA follows: TGTGCCAGCAGCTCCCCGTCCGGCACCGGGGAGCTGTTTTTT.

This clone was seen once. J is TRBJ2-5 and V is TRBV29-1; D not resolved. CDR3 length equals 12 residues. Per the germline V gene, CDR1 is SQVTM and CDR2 is ANQGSEA. Trimming took 2 bases from V and 3 from J, leaving 7 bases between them. The CDR3 DNA follows: TGCAGCGTTGAAAGACGAAAAGAGACCCAGTACTTC. The encoded protein is CSVERRKETQYF.

The V and J genes are TRBV9 and TRBJ2-1, with 9 bases lining up with TRBD2. Germline V gene sequence: CDR1 SGDLS, CDR2 YYNGEE. The CDR3 contains 17 residues. The ends lost 4 bases at V and 5 bases at J; junction bases unmatched: 13. The CDR3 bases are TGTGCCAGCAGCTCCTCTGCGGGAGGGCCTATGAACAATGAGCAGTTCTTC. It specifies CASSSSAGGPMNNEQFF.

The chain is built from TRBV5-1 and TRBJ2-2; 10 bases agree with TRBD1. This CDR3 spans 15 amino acids. Germline loops: CDR1 SGHRS, CDR2 YFSETQ. V dropped 5 bases and J dropped 5; count of bases not matched to a gene: 6. DNA for the CDR3: TGCGCCAGCAGGGCCGACAGGGGGCTGACCGGGGAGCTGTTTTTT. Translation gives CASRADRGLTGELFF.

This chain uses TRBV9 with TRBJ1-5, with no clear D. The germline V gene encodes CDR1 SGDLS and CDR2 YYNGEE. Deletions cut 0 bases from V and 2 bases from J, with 6 bases between. The CDR3 has 14 amino acids. The CDR3: CASSVDSGNQPQHF. The CDR3 coding sequence is TGTGCCAGCAGCGTAGACAGTGGCAATCAGCCCCAGCATTTT.

This chain connects TRBV6-1 to TRBJ2-3; D not certain. In germline, CDR1 is MNHNS, CDR2 SASEGT. CDR3 length equals 11 residues. Trimming stripped 8 bases from V and 5 bases from J, with 8 bases between. The CDR3 DNA reads TGTGCCAGCGCTAGGCGAGATACGCAGTATTTT. Encoded protein: CASARRDTQYF.

This sequence joins TRBV30 and TRBJ2-1; TRBD2 matches 12 bases. Germline V gene data show CDR1 as GTSNPN and CDR2 as SVGIG (reference sequence). Unmatched junction bases numbered 18, after V lost 3 bases and J lost 12 bases. This CDR3 contains 17 residues. CDR3 loop: CAWSQRATSGSPRGQFF. CDR3 in DNA: TGTGCCTGGAGCCAAAGGGCGACTAGCGGGAGCCCACGGGGGCAGTTCTTC.

The chain combines TRBV5-1 with TRBJ2-5; TRBD2 might be the D (6 bases). The CDR3 has 14 amino acids. Germline values: CDR1 SGHRS, CDR2 YFSETQ. The ends were cut back, 1 base at V and 2 bases at J, with 9 bases in the middle. CDR3 loop: CASSLRAGQETQYF. In nucleotides, the CDR3 is TGCGCCAGCAGCTTGAGGGCGGGACAAGAGACCCAGTACTTC.

A few counts support this clone. The chain uses TRBV28 and TRBJ2-7; TRBD1 agrees at 8 bases. Germline values: CDR1 MDHEN, CDR2 SYDVKM. The CDR3 is 14 amino acids. The junction had 4 bases not matched to a gene; V was cut back by 2 bases and J by 4 bases. The CDR3 DNA is TGTGCCAGCAGTTTAAGACAGGGGAAATACGAGCAGTACTTC. It yields the protein CASSLRQGKYEQYF.

The chain recombines TRBV6-6 with TRBJ2-7, with 8 bases aligning to TRBD1. The CDR3 covers 11 residues. CDR1 and CDR2 (germline): MNHNY, SVGAGI (reference sequence). With 9 bases clipped from V and 5 bases from J, the junction kept 3 bases outside the gene matches. The CDR3 reads CASDRGDEQYF. In DNA, the CDR3 is TGTGCCAGTGACAGGGGCGACGAGCAGTACTTC.

This chain connects TRBV5-6 to TRBJ1-5; D perhaps matches TRBD1 (5 bases). V dropped 10 bases and J dropped 1 base, with 15 bases sitting between them. Germline V CDR1 and CDR2: SGHDT, YYEEEE. This CDR3 is built from 14 residues. The CDR3 sequence is CASEVGLSNQPQHF. As DNA, the CDR3 is TGTGCCTCTGAGGTGGGGCTGAGCAATCAGCCCCAGCATTTT.

The chain combines TRBV30 with TRBJ1-4, with D possibly being TRBD1 (6 bases). V was shortened by 1 base and J by 3 bases, with 12 bases between the two germline ends. The CDR3 sequence is 15 residues long. CDR1 GTSNPN and CDR2 SVGIG come from the germline V gene (reference sequence). CDR3 sequence: CAWSDQGPPNEKLFF. CDR3 nucleotide sequence: TGTGCCTGGAGTGATCAGGGGCCCCCTAATGAAAAACTGTTTTTT.

This rearrangement joins TRBV9 to TRBJ2-3; perhaps TRBD2 as D (6 bases). The germline V gene has CDR1 SGDLS and CDR2 YYNGEE. V dropped 1 base and J dropped 3 bases, with 21 bases sitting between them. This CDR3 spans 18 amino acids. CDR3 residues: CASSVSGGSGIRTDTQYF. DNA of the CDR3: TGTGCCAGCAGCGTATCTGGAGGGAGTGGAATCCGGACAGATACGCAGTATTTT.

The V call is TRBV6-1, the J call TRBJ2-5; perhaps TRBD1 as D (6 bases). From germline, CDR1 is MNHNS and CDR2 SASEGT. The germline V and J ends were trimmed by 5 bases and 5 bases, with 15 bases remaining between them. CDR3 length: 14 amino acids. The CDR3 DNA reads TGTGCCAGCAGTCACAGGGCCCCCGGTGAGACCCAGTACTTC. It encodes CASSHRAPGETQYF.

This chain joins TRBV15 and TRBJ2-5; D not resolved. CDR3 length equals 14 residues. The germline V gene has CDR1 LNHNV and CDR2 YYDKDF (reference sequence). The V end lost 0 bases, the J end lost 5 bases, and 10 bases lay between the germline ends. CDR3 sequence: CATSRDPVGETQYF. The DNA for the CDR3 is TGTGCCACCAGCAGAGATCCCGTCGGCGAGACCCAGTACTTC.

This clone has a handful of counts. This chain joins TRBV6-5 and TRBJ1-4, with a tentative D call TRBD1 (5 bases). Trimming shortened V by 2 bases and J by 8 bases, and 15 bases separated the two germline ends. The CDR3 extends over 15 amino acids. Germline V gene data show CDR1 as MNHEY and CDR2 as SVGAGI. The CDR3 reads CASSYDNRAGEKLFF. The CDR3 nucleotides read TGTGCCAGCAGTTACGACAATCGGGCAGGGGAAAAACTGTTTTTT.

V usage is TRBV18 and J usage is TRBJ2-7; D call uncertain. Germline V gene data show CDR1 as KGHSH and CDR2 as LQKENI. Trimming stripped 1 base from V and 6 bases from J, with 7 bases between. There are 12 residues in the CDR3. CDR3 protein: CASSPQQREQYF. As DNA, the CDR3 is TGTGCCAGCTCACCACAGCAACGCGAGCAGTACTTC.

The chain is built from TRBV15 and TRBJ2-3; weak D call: TRBD2 (5 bases). CDR1 LNHNV and CDR2 YYDKDF come from the germline V gene (reference sequence). V was pared by 5 bases and J by 1 base, with 10 bases between. This CDR3 has 14 residues. CDR3 DNA sequence: TGTGCCACCAGCGTACCCGGGGGCACAGATACGCAGTATTTT. The encoded protein is CATSVPGGTDTQYF.

This chain uses TRBV2 with TRBJ2-2, with D unresolved. The CDR3 totals 14 residues. V shed 6 bases and J shed 4 bases, with 12 bases lying between them. Germline V gene data show CDR1 as SNHLY and CDR2 as FYNNEI. CDR3 DNA sequence: TGTGCCAGCAGCGTAAACACGGGCACCGGGGAGCTGTTTTTT. It codes for CASSVNTGTGELFF.

The genes are TRBV4-1 and TRBJ2-7; 8 nucleotides align to TRBD2. Germline V CDR1 and CDR2: MGHRA, YSYEKL. V dropped 3 bases and J dropped 5; count of bases not matched to a gene: 12. The CDR3 is 16 residues long. The CDR3 DNA is TGCGCCAGCAGCCAGACCCAGCGGGAGTTCTATAACGAGCAGTACTTC. Translating gives CASSQTQREFYNEQYF.

The chain has TRBV21-1 and TRBJ2-1. TRBV21-1 is an annotated pseudogene. The CDR3 is 15 residues long. CDR3 protein: CASSPPWGFLGEQFF. Here the CDR3 DNA reads TGTGCCAGCAGCCCTCCGTGGGGTTTCCTGGGTGAGCAGTTCTTC.

This sequence joins TRBV5-4 and TRBJ2-3, with 8 bases aligning to TRBD2. CDR3 length equals 16 residues. Germline-derived CDR1 and CDR2 are SGHNT and YYREEE (reference sequence). The junction had 10 bases not matched to a gene; V was cut back by 3 bases and J by 4 bases. This CDR3 reads CASSYTGLVKADTQYF. CDR3 DNA: TGTGCCAGCAGCTATACGGGACTAGTCAAAGCAGATACGCAGTATTTT.

J is TRBJ2-1 and V is TRBV11-3, with D perhaps TRBD1 (5 bases). The V and J ends lost 1 base and 4 bases respectively, with 11 bases between them. The CDR3 is 15 residues long. The V gene's germline CDR1 is SGHNT and CDR2 YENEEA. The CDR3, as DNA: TGTGCCAGCAGCTTAGCCCCAGGGAAATACAATGAGCAGTTCTTC. Residues: CASSLAPGKYNEQFF. Full variable domain (outside the CDR3, taken from reference TRBV11-3 and TRBJ2-1): EAGVVQSPRYKIIEKKQPVAFWCNPISGHNTLYWYLQNLGQGPELLIRYENEEAVDDSQLPKDRFSAERLKGVDSTLKIQPAELGDSAVYLCASSLAPGKYNEQFFGPGTRLTVL.

The rearrangement joins TRBV11-1 to TRBJ2-1, with 12 bases fitting TRBD2. This CDR3 spans 15 amino acids. V lost 2 bases and J lost 7; bases outside the gene matches: 3. Germline V gene data show CDR1 as SGHAT and CDR2 as FQDESV (reference sequence). CDR3 protein: CASSLWLAGGNEQFF. The CDR3, as DNA: TGTGCCAGCAGCTTATGGCTAGCGGGAGGGAATGAGCAGTTCTTC.

The chain employs TRBV9 and TRBJ2-7, with 12 nucleotides matching TRBD2. The CDR3 runs to 15 residues. Germline V gene data show CDR1 as SGDLS and CDR2 as YYNGEE. V lost 4 bases, J lost 3 bases, and 5 bases stayed unmatched. The CDR3 spells CASSPRTSGNYEQYF. Here the CDR3 DNA reads TGTGCCAGCAGCCCCCGGACTAGCGGGAACTACGAGCAGTACTTC.

This clone was observed a few times. V gene TRBV6-1 combines with J gene TRBJ2-2; tentatively, D is TRBD1 or TRBD2 (6 bases each). Germline V gene data show CDR1 as MNHNS and CDR2 as SASEGT. This CDR3 has 15 amino acids. With 8 bases removed from V and 5 bases from J, the gap between germline ends came to 18 bases. CDR3 loop: CASQGGTTRTGELFF. The DNA of the CDR3 is TGTGCCAGCCAAGGGGGGACAACTCGAACCGGGGAGCTGTTTTTT.